What follows is one T cell receptor beta chain and its context. The antigen is unknown. The CDR3 totals 12 residues. Germline V gene sequence: CDR1 MNHEY, CDR2 SVGAGI. Trimming took off 6 bases at V and 1 base at J, with 6 bases between the two ends. Clones were sequenced by immunoSEQ multiplex PCR, and TCRdb holds only the in-frame ones, with some missing. The data hold some 120,000 clones, with about three quarters observed a single time. This record comes from a study of PD-1 blockade in mismatch repair-deficient tumors. Across the study: Patients had eleven to twelve mismatch repair-deficient cancer types, all previously treated and progressing. Notes on the study in general: After pembrolizumab, tumor-resident clones rose rapidly, then generally contracted before radiologic responses.

The input for sequencing was peripheral blood, taken around 60 weeks after starting pembrolizumab. This TCR derives from an adult with mismatch repair-deficient cancer. The rearrangement joins TRBV6-5 to TRBJ1-1, with D unclear. In nucleotides, the CDR3 is TGTGCCAGCAGGCACTGGAACACTGAAGCTTTCTTT. Its protein product is CASRHWNTEAFF.